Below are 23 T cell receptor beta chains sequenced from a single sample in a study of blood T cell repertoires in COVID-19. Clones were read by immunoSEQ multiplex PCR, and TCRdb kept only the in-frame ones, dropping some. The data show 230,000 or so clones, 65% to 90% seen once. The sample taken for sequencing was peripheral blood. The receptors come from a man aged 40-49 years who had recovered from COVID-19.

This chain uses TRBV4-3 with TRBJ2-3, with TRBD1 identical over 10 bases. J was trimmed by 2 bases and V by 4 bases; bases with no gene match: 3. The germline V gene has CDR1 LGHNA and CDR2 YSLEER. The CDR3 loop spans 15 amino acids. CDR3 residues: CASSRGTGDTDTQYF. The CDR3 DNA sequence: TGCGCCAGCAGCCGCGGGACAGGGGACACAGATACGCAGTATTTT.

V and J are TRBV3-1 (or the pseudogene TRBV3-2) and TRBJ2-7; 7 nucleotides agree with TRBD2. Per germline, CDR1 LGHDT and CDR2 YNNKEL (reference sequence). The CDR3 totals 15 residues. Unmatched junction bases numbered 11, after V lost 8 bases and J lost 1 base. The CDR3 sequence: CASSAGGSLSYEQYF. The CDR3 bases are TGTGCCAGCTCCGCGGGCGGGAGTTTATCCTACGAGCAGTACTTC.

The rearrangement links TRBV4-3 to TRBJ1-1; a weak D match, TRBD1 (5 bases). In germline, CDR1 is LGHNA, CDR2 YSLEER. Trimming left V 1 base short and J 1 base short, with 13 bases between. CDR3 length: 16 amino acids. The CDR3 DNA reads TGCGCCAGCAGCCAAGTATGGGGGGGGACGAACACTGAAGCTTTCTTT. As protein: CASSQVWGGTNTEAFF.

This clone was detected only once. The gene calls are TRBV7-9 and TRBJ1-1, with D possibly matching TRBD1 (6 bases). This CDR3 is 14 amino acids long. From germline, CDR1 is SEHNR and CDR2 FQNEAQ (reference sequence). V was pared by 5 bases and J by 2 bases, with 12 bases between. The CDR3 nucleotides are TGTGCCAGCAGCAGGCAACAGGGTAACACTGAAGCTTTCTTT. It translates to CASSRQQGNTEAFF.

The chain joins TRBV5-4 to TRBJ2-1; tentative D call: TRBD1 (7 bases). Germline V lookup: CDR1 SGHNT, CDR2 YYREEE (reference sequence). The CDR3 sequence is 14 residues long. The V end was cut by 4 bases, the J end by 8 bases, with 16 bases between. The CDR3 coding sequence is TGTGCCAGCAGCATGGAGGGGGCACGCGATGAGCAGTTCTTC. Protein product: CASSMEGARDEQFF.

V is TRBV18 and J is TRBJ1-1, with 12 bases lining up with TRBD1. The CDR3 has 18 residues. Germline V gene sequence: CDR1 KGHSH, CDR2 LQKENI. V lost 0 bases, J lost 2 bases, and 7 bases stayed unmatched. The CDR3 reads CASSPPVGDRGLNTEAFF. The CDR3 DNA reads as TGTGCCAGCTCACCACCGGTGGGGGACAGGGGGCTCAACACTGAAGCTTTCTTT.

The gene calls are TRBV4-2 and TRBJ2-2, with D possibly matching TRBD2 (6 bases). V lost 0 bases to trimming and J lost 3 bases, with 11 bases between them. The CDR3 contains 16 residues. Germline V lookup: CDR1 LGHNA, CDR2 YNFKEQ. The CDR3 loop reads CASSQDPSVYTGELFF. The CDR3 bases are TGTGCCAGCAGCCAAGATCCTAGCGTCTACACCGGGGAGCTGTTTTTT.

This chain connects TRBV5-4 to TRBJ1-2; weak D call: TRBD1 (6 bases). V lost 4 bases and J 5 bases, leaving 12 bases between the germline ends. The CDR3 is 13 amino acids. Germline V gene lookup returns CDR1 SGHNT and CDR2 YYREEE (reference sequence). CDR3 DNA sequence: TGTGCCAGCAGCCTCGAGGGGGATTATGGCTACACCTTC. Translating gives CASSLEGDYGYTF.

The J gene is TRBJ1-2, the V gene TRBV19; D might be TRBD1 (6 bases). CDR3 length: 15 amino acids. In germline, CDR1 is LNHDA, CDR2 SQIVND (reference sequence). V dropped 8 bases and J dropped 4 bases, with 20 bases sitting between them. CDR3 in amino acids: CASERQVGRSYGYTF. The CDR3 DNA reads TGTGCCAGTGAAAGACAGGTGGGGCGTTCCTATGGCTACACCTTC.

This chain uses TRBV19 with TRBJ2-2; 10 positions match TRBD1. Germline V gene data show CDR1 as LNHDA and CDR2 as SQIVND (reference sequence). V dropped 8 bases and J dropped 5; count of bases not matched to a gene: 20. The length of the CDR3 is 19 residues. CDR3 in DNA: TGTGCCAGTTACCCCCGCGGACAGGGGGGAAAGGGGGTAACCGGGGAGCTGTTTTTT. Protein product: CASYPRGQGGKGVTGELFF.

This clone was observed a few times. The CDR3, as DNA: TGCGCCAGCAGCCAAGATAGTATGGGCAATGGCTACACCTTC. Residues: CASSQDSMGNGYTF. The chain links TRBV4-3 to TRBJ1-2; the D is unclear. The germline V gene has CDR1 LGHNA and CDR2 YSLEER. Between the trimmed V and J ends, which lost 0 bases and 6 bases, there was a span of 11 bases. There are 14 residues in the CDR3.

The CDR3 DNA follows: TGTGCCAGCAGTTTATTCCCCGGGGATGATGAGCAGTTCTTC. Translated, it gives CASSLFPGDDEQFF. J is TRBJ2-1 and V is TRBV28, with D maybe TRBD2 (5 bases). The CDR3 runs 14 residues. Trimming took off 1 base at V and 8 bases at J, with 12 bases between the two ends. CDR1 and CDR2 (germline): MDHEN, SYDVKM.

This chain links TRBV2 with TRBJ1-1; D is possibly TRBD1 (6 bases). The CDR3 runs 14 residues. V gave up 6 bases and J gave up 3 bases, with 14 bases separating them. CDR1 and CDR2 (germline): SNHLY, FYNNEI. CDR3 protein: CASRDSTGYTEAFF. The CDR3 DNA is TGTGCCAGCAGAGATTCTACAGGGTACACTGAAGCTTTCTTT. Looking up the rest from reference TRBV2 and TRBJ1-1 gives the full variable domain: EPEVTQTPSHQVTQMGQEVILRCVPISNHLYFYWYRQILGQKVEFLVSFYNNEISEKSEIFDDQFSVERPDGSNFTLKIRSTKLEDSAMYFCASRDSTGYTEAFFGQGTRLTVV.

This CDR3 is CASRRTAYNEQFF. Here the CDR3 DNA reads TGTGCCAGCAGAAGGACAGCCTACAATGAGCAGTTCTTC. This chain uses TRBV27 with TRBJ2-1; possible D gene TRBD1, 6 bases. Deletions cut 6 bases from V and 2 bases from J, with 8 bases between. CDR1 and CDR2 from the germline V gene are MNHEY and SMNVEV (reference sequence). The length of the CDR3 is 13 residues.

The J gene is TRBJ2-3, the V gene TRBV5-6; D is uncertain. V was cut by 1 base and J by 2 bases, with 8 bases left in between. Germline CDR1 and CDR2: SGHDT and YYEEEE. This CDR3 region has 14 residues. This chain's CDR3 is CASSLSPTTDTQYF. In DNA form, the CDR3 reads TGTGCCAGCAGCTTGAGTCCTACCACAGATACGCAGTATTTT.

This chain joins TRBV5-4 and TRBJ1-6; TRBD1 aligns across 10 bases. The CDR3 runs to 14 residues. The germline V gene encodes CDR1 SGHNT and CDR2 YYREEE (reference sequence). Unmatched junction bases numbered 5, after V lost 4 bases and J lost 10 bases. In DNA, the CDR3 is TGTGCCAGCAGCAGACAGGGGGCACGATCACCCCTCCACTTT. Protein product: CASSRQGARSPLHF.

The CDR3 spells CASSRYAGSYNSPLHF. CDR3 nucleotides: TGTGCCAGCAGCCGCTACGCGGGCTCCTATAATTCACCCCTCCACTTT. The chain uses TRBV7-2 and TRBJ1-6; D not resolved. V shed 5 bases and J shed 0 bases, with 11 bases lying between them. CDR3 length: 16 amino acids. Germline V gene data show CDR1 as SGHTA and CDR2 as FQGNSA.

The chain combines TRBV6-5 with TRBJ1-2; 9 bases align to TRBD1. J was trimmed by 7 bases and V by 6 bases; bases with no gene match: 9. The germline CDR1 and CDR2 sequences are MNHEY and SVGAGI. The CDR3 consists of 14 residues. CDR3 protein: CASRRDRAFGGYTF. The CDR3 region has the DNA TGTGCCAGCAGGCGGGACAGGGCCTTTGGTGGCTACACCTTC.

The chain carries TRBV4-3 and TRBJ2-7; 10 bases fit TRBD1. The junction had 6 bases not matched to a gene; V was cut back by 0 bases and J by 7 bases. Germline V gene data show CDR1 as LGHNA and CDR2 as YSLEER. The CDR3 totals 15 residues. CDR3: CASSQDRQGAWEQYF. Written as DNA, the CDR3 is TGCGCCAGCAGCCAAGATCGACAGGGGGCTTGGGAGCAGTACTTC.

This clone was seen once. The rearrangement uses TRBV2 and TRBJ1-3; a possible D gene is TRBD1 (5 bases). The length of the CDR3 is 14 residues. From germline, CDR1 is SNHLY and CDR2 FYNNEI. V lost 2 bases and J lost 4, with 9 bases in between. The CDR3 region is CASSERQLGNTIYF. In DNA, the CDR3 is TGTGCCAGCAGTGAAAGACAGCTAGGAAACACCATATATTTT.

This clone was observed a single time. In DNA, the CDR3 is TGTGCCAGCAGTTCACCGGGACTAGCGGCCTACGAGCAGTACTTC. It is translated as CASSSPGLAAYEQYF. The chain employs TRBV6-5 and TRBJ2-7; 11 nucleotides align to TRBD2. V was pared by 4 bases and J by 2 bases, with 4 bases of the junction left unmatched. CDR1 MNHEY and CDR2 SVGAGI come from the germline V gene. The CDR3 totals 15 residues.

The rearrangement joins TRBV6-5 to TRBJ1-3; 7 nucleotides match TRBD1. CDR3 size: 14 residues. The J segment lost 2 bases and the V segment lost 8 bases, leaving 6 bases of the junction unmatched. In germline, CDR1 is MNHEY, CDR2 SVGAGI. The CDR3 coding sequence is TGTGCCAGCGGATCGGGACAGCCTGGAAACACCATATATTTT. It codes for CASGSGQPGNTIYF.

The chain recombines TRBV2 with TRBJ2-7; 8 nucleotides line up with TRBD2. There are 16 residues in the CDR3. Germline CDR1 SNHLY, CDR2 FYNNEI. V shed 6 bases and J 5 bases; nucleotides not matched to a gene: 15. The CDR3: CASSFNGRAFIHEQYF. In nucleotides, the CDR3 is TGTGCCAGCAGCTTCAACGGGAGGGCCTTTATCCACGAGCAGTACTTC.